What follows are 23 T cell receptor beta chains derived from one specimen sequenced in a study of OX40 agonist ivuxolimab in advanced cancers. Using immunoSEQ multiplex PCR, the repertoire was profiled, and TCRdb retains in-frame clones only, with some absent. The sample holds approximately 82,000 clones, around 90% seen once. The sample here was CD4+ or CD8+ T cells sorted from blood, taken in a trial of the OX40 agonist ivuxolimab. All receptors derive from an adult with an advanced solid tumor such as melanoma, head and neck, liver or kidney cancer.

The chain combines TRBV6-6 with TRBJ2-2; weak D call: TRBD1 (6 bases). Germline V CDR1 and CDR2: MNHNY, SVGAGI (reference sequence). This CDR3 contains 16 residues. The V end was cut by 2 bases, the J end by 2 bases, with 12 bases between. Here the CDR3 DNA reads TGTGCCAGCAGTTACACCGGACAGTACAACACCGGGGAGCTGTTTTTT. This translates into CASSYTGQYNTGELFF.

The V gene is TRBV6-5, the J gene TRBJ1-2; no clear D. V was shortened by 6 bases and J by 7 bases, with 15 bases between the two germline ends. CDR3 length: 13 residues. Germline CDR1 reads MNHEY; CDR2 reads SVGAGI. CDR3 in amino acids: CASSTGRVVGYTF. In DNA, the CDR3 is TGTGCCAGCAGCACGGGGAGGGTGGTTGGCTACACCTTC.

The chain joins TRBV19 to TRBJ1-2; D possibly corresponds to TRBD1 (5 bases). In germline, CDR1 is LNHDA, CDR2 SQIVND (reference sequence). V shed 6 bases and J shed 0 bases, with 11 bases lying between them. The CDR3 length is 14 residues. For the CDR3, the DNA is TGTGCCAGTAGCCAGGACACAGCTAACTATGGCTACACCTTC. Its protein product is CASSQDTANYGYTF.

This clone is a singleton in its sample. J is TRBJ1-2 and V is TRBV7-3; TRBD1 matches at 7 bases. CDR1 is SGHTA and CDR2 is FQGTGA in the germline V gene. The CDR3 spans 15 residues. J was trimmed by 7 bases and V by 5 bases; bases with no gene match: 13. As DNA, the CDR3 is TGTGCCAGCAGCCTAATTCCCGGGACAGCACTTGGCTACACCTTC. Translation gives CASSLIPGTALGYTF.

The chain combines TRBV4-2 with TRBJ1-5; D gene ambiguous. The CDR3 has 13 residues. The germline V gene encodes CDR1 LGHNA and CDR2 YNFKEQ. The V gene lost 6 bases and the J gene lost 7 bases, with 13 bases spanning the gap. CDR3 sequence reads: CASRRVRGQPQHF. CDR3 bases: TGTGCCAGCAGACGAGTTCGGGGACAGCCCCAGCATTTT.

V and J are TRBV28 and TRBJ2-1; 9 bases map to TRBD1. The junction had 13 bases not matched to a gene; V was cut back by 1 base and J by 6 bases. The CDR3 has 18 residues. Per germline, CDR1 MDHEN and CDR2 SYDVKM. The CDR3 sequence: CASSLSGTGTLWLNEQFF. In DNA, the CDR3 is TGTGCCAGCAGTTTATCAGGGACAGGGACATTATGGCTCAATGAGCAGTTCTTC.

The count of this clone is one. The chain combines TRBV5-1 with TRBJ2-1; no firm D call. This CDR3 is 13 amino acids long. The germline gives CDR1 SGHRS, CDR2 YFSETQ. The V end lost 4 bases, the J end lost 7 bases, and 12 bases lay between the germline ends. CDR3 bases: TGCGCCAGCAGCACCGCTGTCTTGAATGAGCAGTTCTTC. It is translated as CASSTAVLNEQFF.

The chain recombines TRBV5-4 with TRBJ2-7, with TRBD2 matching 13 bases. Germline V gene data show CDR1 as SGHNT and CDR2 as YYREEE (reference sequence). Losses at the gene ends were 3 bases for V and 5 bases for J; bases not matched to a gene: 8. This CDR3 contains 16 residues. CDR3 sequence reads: CASSWGLAGIGHEQYF. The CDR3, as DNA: TGTGCCAGCAGCTGGGGACTAGCGGGGATAGGGCACGAGCAGTACTTC.

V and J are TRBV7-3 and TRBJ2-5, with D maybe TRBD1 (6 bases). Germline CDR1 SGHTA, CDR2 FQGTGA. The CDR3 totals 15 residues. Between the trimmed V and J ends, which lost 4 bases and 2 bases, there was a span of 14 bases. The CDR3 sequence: CASSSFPGQQETQYF. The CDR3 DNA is TGTGCCAGCAGCTCTTTTCCAGGACAGCAAGAGACCCAGTACTTC.

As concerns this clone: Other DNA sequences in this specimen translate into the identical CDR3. The CDR3 nucleotides read TGTGCCAGCAGCCCGAGTTCAGGGGGCGGGTACGAGCAGTACTTC. This gives the protein CASSPSSGGGYEQYF. The rearrangement links TRBV11-3 to TRBJ2-7; 8 bases agree with TRBD1. The CDR3 totals 15 residues. Germline CDR1 reads SGHNT; CDR2 reads YENEEA. The trim removed 5 bases at V and 4 bases at J, leaving 10 bases unmatched.

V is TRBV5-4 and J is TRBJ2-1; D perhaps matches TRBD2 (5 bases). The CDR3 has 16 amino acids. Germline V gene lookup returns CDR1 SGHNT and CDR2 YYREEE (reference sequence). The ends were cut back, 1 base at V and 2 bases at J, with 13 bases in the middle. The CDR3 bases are TGTGCCAGCAGCTTGAGCGCTAGCTCCCCCTACAATGAGCAGTTCTTC. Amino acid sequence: CASSLSASSPYNEQFF.

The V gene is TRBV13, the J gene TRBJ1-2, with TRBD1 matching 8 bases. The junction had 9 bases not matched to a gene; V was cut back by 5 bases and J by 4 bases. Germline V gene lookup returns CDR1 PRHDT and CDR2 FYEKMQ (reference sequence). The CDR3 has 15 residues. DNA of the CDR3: TGTGCCAGCAGCCCCCCGACAGGGGCGATCTATGGCTACACCTTC. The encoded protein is CASSPPTGAIYGYTF.

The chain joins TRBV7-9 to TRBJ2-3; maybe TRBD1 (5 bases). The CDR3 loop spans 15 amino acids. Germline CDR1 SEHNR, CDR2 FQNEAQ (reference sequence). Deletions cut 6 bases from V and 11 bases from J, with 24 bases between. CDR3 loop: CASSSYSPRGFGQYF. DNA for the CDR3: TGTGCCAGCAGTTCTTATAGCCCAAGGGGTTTTGGGCAGTATTTT. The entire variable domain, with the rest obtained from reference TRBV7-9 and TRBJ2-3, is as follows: DTGVSQNPRHKITKRGQNVTFRCDPISEHNRLYWYRQTLGQGPEFLTYFQNEAQLEKSRLLSDRFSAERPKGSFSTLEIQRTEQGDSAMYLCASSSYSPRGFGQYFGPGTRLTVL.

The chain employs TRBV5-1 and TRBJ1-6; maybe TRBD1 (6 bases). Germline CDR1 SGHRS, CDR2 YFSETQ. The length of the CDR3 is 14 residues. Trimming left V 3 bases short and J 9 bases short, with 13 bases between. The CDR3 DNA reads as TGCGCCAGCAGCTCCGGGACACGGAGTTCACCCCTCCACTTT. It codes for CASSSGTRSSPLHF. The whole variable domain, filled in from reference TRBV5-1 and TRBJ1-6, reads KAGVTQTPRYLIKTRGQQVTLSCSPISGHRSVSWYQQTPGQGLQFLFEYFSETQRNKGNFPGRFSGRQFSNSRSEMNVSTLELGDSALYLCASSSGTRSSPLHFGNGTRLTVT.

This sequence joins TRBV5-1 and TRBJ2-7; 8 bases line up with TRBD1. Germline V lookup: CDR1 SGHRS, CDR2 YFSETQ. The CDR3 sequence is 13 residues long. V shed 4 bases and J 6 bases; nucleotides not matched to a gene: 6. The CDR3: CASSPQGAREQYF. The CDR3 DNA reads TGCGCCAGCAGCCCTCAGGGGGCGCGCGAGCAGTACTTC. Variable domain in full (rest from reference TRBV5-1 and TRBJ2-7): KAGVTQTPRYLIKTRGQQVTLSCSPISGHRSVSWYQQTPGQGLQFLFEYFSETQRNKGNFPGRFSGRQFSNSRSEMNVSTLELGDSALYLCASSPQGAREQYFGPGTRLTVT.

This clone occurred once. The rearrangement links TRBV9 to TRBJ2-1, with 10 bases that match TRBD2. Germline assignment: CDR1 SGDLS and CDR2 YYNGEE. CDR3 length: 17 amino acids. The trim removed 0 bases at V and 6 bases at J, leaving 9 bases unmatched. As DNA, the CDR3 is TGTGCCAGCAGCGTAGATCCCCTAGCGGGGGTTGTCAATGAGCAGTTCTTC. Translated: CASSVDPLAGVVNEQFF.

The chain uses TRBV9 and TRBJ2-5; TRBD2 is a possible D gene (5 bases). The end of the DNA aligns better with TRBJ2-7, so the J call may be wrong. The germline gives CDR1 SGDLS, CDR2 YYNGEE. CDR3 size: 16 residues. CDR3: CASSVGPQSGTYEQYF. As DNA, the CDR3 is TGTGCCAGCAGCGTAGGACCGCAAAGCGGCACCTACGAGCAGTACTTC.

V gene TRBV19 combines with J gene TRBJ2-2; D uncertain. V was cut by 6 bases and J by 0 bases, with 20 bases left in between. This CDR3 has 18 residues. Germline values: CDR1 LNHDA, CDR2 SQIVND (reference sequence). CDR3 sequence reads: CASSPLPNPRSNTGELFF. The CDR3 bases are TGTGCCAGTAGCCCCCTACCCAACCCCAGGTCGAACACCGGGGAGCTGTTTTTT. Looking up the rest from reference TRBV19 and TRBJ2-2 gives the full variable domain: DGGITQSPKYLFRKEGQNVTLSCEQNLNHDAMYWYRQDPGQGLRLIYYSQIVNDFQKGDIAEGYSVSREKKESFPLTVTSAQKNPTAFYLCASSPLPNPRSNTGELFFGEGSRLTVL.

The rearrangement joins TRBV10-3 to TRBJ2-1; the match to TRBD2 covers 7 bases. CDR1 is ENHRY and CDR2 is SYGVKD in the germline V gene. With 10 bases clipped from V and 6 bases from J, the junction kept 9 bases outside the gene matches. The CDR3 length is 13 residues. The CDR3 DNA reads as TGTGCCACTCAGCGGGACGGGGCCAATGAGCAGTTCTTC. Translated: CATQRDGANEQFF.

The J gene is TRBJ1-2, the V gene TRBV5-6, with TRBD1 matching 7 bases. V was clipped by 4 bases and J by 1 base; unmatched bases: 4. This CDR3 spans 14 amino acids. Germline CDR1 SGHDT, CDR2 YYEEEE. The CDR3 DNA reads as TGTGCCAGCAGCCTCGGGACAGTTAACTATGGCTACACCTTC. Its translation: CASSLGTVNYGYTF.

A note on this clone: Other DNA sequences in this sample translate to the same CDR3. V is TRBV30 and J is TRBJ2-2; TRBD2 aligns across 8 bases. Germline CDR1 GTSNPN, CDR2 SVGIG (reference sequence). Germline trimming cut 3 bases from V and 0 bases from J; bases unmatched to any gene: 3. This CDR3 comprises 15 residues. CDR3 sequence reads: CAWRRGGANTGELFF. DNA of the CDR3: TGTGCCTGGAGACGGGGGGGGGCGAACACCGGGGAGCTGTTTTTT.

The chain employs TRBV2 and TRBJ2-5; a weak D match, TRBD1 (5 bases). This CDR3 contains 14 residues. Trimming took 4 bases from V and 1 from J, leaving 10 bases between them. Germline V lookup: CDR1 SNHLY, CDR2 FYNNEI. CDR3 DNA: TGTGCCAGCAGTGTTGAACAGGTCCAAGAGACCCAGTACTTC. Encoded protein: CASSVEQVQETQYF.

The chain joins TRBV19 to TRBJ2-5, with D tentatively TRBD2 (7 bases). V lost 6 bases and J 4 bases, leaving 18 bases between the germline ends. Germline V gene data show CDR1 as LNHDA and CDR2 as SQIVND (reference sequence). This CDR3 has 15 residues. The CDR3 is CASSPTVGGAETQYF. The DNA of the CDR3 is TGTGCCAGTAGCCCCACCGTGGGGGGGGCAGAGACCCAGTACTTC.